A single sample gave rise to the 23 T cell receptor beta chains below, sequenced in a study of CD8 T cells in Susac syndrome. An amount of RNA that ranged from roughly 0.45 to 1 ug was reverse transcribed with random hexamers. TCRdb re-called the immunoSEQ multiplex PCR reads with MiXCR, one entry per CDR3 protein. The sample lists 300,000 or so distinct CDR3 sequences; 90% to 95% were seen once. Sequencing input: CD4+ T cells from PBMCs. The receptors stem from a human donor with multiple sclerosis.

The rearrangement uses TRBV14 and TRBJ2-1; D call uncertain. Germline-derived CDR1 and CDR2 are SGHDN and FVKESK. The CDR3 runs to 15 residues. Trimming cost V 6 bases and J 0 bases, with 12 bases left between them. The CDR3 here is CASSHAYLSYNEQFF. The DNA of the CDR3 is TGTGCCAGCAGTCACGCTTACCTCTCCTACAATGAGCAGTTCTTC.

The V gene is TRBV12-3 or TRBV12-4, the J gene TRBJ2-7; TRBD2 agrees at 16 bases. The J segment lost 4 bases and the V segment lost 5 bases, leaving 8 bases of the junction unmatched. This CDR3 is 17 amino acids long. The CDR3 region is CASSRGTSGGVGYEQYF. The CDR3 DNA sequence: TGTGCCAGCAGTAGAGGGACTAGCGGGGGGGTAGGTTACGAGCAGTACTTC.

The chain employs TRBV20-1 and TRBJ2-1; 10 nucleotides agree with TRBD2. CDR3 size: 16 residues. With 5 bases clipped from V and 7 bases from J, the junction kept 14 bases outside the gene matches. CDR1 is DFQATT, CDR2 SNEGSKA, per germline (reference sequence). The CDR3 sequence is CSAFTFEGLARNEQFF. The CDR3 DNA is TGCAGTGCTTTTACCTTCGAGGGACTAGCGAGGAATGAGCAGTTCTTC.

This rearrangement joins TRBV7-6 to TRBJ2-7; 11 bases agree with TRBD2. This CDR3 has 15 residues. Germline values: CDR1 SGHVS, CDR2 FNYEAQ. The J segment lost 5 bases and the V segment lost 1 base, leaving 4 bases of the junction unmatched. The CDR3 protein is CASSLGPLAGDEQYF. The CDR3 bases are TGTGCCAGCAGCTTAGGCCCACTAGCGGGGGACGAGCAGTACTTC.

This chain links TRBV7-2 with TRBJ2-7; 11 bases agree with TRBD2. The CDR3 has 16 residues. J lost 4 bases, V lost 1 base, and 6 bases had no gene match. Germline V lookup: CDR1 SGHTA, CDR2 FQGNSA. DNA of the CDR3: TGTGCCAGCAGCTTAGGGTTACTAGCGGGAGTGTACGAGCAGTACTTC. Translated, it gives CASSLGLLAGVYEQYF.

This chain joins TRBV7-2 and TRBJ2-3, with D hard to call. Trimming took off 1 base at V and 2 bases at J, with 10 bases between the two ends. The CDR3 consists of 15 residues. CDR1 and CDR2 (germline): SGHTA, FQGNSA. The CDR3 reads CASSLGRRFTDTQYF. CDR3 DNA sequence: TGTGCCAGCAGCTTAGGCCGACGGTTCACAGATACGCAGTATTTT.

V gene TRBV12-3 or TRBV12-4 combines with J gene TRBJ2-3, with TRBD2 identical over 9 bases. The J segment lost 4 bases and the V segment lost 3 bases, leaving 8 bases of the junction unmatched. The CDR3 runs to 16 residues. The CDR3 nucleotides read TGTGCCAGCAGTTTTTTTGCGGGGGGGCCAGCAGATACGCAGTATTTT. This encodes CASSFFAGGPADTQYF.

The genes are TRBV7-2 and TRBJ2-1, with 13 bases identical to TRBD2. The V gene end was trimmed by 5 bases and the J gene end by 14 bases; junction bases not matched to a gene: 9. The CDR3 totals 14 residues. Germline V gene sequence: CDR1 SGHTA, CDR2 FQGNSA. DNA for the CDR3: TGTGCCAGCAGCCCCCTAAGACTAGCGGGGGGAAAGTTCTTC. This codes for CASSPLRLAGGKFF.

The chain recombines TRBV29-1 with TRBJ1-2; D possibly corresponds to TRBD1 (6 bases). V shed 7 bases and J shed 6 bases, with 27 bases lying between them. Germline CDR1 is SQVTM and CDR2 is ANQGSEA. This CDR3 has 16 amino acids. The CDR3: CSAQPSRDTRYHGYTF. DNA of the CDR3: TGCAGCGCTCAACCCTCCCGGGACACGCGATACCATGGCTACACCTTC.

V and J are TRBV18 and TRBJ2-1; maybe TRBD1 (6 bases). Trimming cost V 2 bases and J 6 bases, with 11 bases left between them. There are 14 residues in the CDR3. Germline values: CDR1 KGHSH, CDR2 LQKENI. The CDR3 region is CASSPNNRVNEQFF. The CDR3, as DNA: TGTGCCAGCTCACCAAACAACAGGGTCAATGAGCAGTTCTTC. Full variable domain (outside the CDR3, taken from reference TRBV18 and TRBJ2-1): NAGVMQNPRHLVRRRGQEARLRCSPMKGHSHVYWYRQLPEEGLKFMVYLQKENIIDESGMPKERFSAEFPKEGPSILRIQQVVRGDSAAYFCASSPNNRVNEQFFGPGTRLTVL.

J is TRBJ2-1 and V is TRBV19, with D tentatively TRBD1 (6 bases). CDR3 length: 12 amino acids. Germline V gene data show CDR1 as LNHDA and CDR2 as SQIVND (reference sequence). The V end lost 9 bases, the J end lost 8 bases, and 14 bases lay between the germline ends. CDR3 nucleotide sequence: TGTGCCAGCGGACACAGGGTTGATGAGCAGTTCTTC. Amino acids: CASGHRVDEQFF.

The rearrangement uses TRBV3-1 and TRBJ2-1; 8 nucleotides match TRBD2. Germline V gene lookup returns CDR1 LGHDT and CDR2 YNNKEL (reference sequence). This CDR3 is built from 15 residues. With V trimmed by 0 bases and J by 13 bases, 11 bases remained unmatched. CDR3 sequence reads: CASSQDSAGGRLQFF. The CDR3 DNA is TGTGCCAGCAGCCAAGATAGTGCGGGGGGCCGGTTACAGTTCTTC.

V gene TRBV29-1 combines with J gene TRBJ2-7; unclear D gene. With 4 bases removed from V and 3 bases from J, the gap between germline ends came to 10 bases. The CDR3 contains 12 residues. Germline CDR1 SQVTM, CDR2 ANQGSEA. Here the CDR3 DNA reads TGCAGCGTTGCATTTCTAAGCTACGAGCAGTACTTC. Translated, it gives CSVAFLSYEQYF.

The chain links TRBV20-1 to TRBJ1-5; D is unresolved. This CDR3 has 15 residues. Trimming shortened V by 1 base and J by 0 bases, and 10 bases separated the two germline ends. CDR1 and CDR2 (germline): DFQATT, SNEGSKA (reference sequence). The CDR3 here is CSARVAGYSNQPQHF. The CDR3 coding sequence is TGCAGTGCTAGAGTCGCGGGGTATAGCAATCAGCCCCAGCATTTT.

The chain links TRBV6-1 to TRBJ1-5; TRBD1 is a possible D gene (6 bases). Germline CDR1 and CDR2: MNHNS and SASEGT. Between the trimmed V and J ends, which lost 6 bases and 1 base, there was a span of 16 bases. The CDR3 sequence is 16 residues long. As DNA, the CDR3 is TGTGCCAGCAGGCTGACAGGAAGCCTGAGCAATCAGCCCCAGCATTTT. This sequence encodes CASRLTGSLSNQPQHF.

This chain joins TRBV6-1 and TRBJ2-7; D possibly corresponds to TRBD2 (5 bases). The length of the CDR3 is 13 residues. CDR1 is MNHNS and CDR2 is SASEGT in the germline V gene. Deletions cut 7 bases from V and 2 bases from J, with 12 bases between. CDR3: CASIRGSTYEQYF. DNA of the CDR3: TGTGCCAGCATCAGAGGGAGCACCTACGAGCAGTACTTC.

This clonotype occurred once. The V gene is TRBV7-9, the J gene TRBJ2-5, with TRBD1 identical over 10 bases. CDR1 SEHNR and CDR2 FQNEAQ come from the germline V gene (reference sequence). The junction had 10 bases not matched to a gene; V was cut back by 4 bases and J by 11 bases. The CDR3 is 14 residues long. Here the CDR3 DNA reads TGTGCCAGCAGCTCGGGACAGGGGATAGGGGAGCAGTACTTC. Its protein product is CASSSGQGIGEQYF.

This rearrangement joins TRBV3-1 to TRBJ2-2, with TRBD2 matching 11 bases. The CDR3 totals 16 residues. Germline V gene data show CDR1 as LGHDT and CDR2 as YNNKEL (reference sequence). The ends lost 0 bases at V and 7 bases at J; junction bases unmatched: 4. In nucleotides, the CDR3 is TGTGCCAGCAGCCAAGATAGCGGGGGGGCCGGCGGGGAGCTGTTTTTT. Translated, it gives CASSQDSGGAGGELFF.

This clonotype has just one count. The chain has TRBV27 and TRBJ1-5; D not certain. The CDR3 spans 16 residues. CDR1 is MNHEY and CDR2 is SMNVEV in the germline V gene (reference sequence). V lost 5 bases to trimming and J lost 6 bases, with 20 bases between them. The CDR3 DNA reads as TGTGCCAGCAGTCCCCTTGGGGTTGGAGTTCCTCAGCCCCAGCATTTT. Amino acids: CASSPLGVGVPQPQHF.

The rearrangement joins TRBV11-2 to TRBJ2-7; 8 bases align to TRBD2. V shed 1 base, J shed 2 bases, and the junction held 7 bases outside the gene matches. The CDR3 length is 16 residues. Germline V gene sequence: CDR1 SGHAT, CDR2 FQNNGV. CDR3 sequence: CASSLGFGGRTYEQYF. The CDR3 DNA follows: TGTGCCAGCAGCTTAGGCTTCGGCGGGAGGACCTACGAGCAGTACTTC.

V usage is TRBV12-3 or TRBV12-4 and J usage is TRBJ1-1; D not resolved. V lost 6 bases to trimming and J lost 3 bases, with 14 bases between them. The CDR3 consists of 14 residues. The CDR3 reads CASSPQARDTEAFF. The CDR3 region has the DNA TGTGCCAGCAGCCCTCAAGCGCGGGACACTGAAGCTTTCTTT.

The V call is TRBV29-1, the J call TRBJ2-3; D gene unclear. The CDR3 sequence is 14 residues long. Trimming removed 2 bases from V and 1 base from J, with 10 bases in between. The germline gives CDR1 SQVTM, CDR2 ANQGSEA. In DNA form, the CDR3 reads TGCAGCGTTGAACTAGGCTCACGCACAGATACGCAGTATTTT. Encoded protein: CSVELGSRTDTQYF.

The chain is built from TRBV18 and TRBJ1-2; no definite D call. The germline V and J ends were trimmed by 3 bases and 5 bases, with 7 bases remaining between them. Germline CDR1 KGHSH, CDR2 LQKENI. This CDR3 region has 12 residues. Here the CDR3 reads CASSPSEYGYTF. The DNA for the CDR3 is TGTGCCAGCTCACCTTCGGAATATGGCTACACCTTC.